Listed below are T cell receptor beta chains from one sample, sequenced in a study of cytomegalovirus exposure and HLA in healthy donors. Sequencing was performed with immunoSEQ multiplex PCR; in TCRdb, only in-frame clones are kept and a portion is missing. The table lists 50,000 to 70,000 clones, approximately 60% of them singletons, with 2.5% to 3% in the top ten. The sample was PBMCs. These receptors came from a man younger than 40 in good health and CMV-seronegative. The CDR3 runs from the conserved cysteine through the conserved F or W. D genes are given only for firm matches. Clone size is given for some rows only: seen once, a few or many times, or a class if the clone is expanded.

TRBJ2-1,TRBD2,TRBV7-2,few,CASSYTTQRLAGEQFF,TGTGCCAGCAGCTACACTACCCAACGACTAGCGGGGGAGCAGTTCTTC
TRBJ2-7,TRBD1,TRBV2,once,CASLRQGSSYEQYF,TGTGCCAGTCTTCGACAGGGCAGTTCCTACGAGCAGTACTTC
TRBJ1-5,NA,TRBV6-1,NA,CASSEWAGLEPQHF,TGTGCCAGCAGTGAATGGGCAGGGCTGGAGCCCCAGCATTTT
TRBJ1-1,NA,TRBV29-1,NA,CSVEKGGTNTEAFF,TGCAGCGTTGAAAAAGGGGGAACGAACACTGAAGCTTTCTTT
TRBJ2-7,TRBD1,TRBV7-9,few,CASSSSPGQVYEQYF,TGTGCCAGCAGCTCGTCCCCCGGACAGGTATACGAGCAGTACTTC
TRBJ2-3,NA,TRBV11-3,few,CASSSGPRYTDTQYF,TGTGCCAGCAGCTCCGGTCCTCGCTACACAGATACGCAGTATTTT
TRBJ1-2,NA,TRBV12-2,NA,CASRLRLEGGYGYTF,TGTGCAAGTCGCTTAAGGCTTGAGGGCGGGTATGGCTACACCTTC
TRBJ1-5,TRBD1,TRBV27,NA,CASSLTGGNQPQHF,TGTGCCAGCAGTTTGACAGGGGGCAATCAGCCCCAGCATTTT
TRBJ1-3,NA,TRBV4-1,once,CASSQAVRGGGSGNTIYF,TGCGCCAGCAGCCAAGCAGTGAGGGGAGGAGGCTCTGGAAACACCATATATTTT
TRBJ2-7,NA,TRBV2,NA,CASSEWDKAGEQYF,TGTGCCAGCAGTGAATGGGACAAGGCTGGAGAGCAGTACTTC
TRBJ1-4,NA,TRBV18,NA,CASSPSASTNEKLFF,TGTGCCAGCTCCCCTTCAGCGTCAACTAATGAAAAACTGTTTTTT
TRBJ1-5,NA,TRBV29-1,once,CSVVEGTSNQPQHF,TGCAGCGTTGTGGAGGGAACAAGCAATCAGCCCCAGCATTTT
TRBJ1-5,NA,TRBV2,few,CASSEWADQPQHF,TGTGCCAGCAGTGAATGGGCCGATCAGCCCCAGCATTTT
TRBJ1-1,TRBD1,TRBV7-9,NA,CASSPGTGGGWGTEAFF,TGTGCCAGCAGCCCCGGGACAGGGGGCGGGTGGGGCACTGAAGCTTTCTTT
TRBJ2-7,NA,TRBV5-1,few,CASSLAPIGEQYF,TGCGCCAGCAGCTTGGCACCGATCGGTGAGCAGTACTTC
TRBJ2-2,NA,TRBV6-5,NA,CASSTDRGGTGELFF,TGTGCCAGCAGTACCGACAGGGGAGGGACCGGGGAGCTGTTTTTT
TRBJ2-1,NA,TRBV5-1,few,CASSSRQAGNEQFF,TGCGCCAGCAGCTCCAGACAGGCAGGGAATGAGCAGTTCTTC
TRBJ2-5,TRBD1,TRBV7-9,NA,CASSLVGTEETQYF,TGTGCCAGCAGCTTAGTAGGGACAGAGGAGACCCAGTACTTC
TRBJ2-1,TRBD2,TRBV30,NA,CAWSGGLAPIGEQFF,TGTGCCTGGAGTGGAGGACTAGCGCCTATTGGTGAGCAGTTCTTC
TRBJ2-3,NA,TRBV6-4,NA,CASSASTGGTTQYF,TGTGCCAGCAGTGCCTCCACAGGCGGGACTACGCAGTATTTT
TRBJ1-1,NA,TRBV14,NA,CASSQVMNTEAFF,TGTGCCAGCAGCCAAGTTATGAACACTGAAGCTTTCTTT
TRBJ2-1,TRBD2,TRBV5-6,few,CASSKRGPYNEQFF,TGTGCCAGCAGCAAGCGGGGGCCTTACAATGAGCAGTTCTTC